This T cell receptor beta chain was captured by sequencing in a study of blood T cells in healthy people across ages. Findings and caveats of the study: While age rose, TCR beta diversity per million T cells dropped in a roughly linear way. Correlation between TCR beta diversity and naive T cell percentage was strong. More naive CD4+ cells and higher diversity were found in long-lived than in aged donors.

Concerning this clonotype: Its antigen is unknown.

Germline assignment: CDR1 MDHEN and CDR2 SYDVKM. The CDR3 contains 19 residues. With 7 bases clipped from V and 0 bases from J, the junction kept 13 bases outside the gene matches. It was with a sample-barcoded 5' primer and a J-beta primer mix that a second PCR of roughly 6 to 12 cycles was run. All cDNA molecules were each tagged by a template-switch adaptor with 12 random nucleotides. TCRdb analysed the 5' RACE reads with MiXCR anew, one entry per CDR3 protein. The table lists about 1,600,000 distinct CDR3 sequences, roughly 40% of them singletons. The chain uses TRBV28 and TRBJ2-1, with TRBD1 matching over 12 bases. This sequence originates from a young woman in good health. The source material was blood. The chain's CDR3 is CASTPTGTGGMSSYNEQFF. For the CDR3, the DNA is TGTGCCAGCACCCCCACCGGGACAGGGGGCATGAGCTCCTACAATGAGCAGTTCTTC.